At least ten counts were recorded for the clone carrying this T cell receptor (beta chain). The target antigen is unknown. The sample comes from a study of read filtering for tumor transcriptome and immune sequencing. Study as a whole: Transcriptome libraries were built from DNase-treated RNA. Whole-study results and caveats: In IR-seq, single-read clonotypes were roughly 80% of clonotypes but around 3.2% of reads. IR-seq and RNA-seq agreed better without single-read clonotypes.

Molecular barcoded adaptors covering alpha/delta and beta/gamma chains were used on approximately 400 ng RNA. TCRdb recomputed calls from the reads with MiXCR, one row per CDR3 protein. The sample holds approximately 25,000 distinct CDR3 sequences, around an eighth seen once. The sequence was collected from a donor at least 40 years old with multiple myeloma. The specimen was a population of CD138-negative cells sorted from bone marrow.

The chain's CDR3 is CSAKLAGGYNEQFF. As DNA, the CDR3 is TGCAGCGCTAAACTAGCGGGAGGTTACAATGAGCAGTTCTTC. This chain uses TRBV29-1 with TRBJ2-1; TRBD2 matches 12 bases. Germline CDR1 reads SQVTM; CDR2 reads ANQGSEA. V was pared by 7 bases and J by 4 bases, with 5 bases of the junction left unmatched. The CDR3 has 14 residues.